The entry below gives a single T cell receptor beta chain sequence along with its context. This sample was included in a study of blood T cell repertoires in COVID-19. Turning to the study itself: Acute-phase and convalescent COVID-19 samples originated in the United States, Italy and Spain. PBMCs, B-cell-depleted T cells, or T cells provided the cDNA or gDNA that made up the material.

In the original processing: Cell counts per sample came from amplifying reference gene primers. Profiling relied on immunoSEQ multiplex PCR, and the TCRdb table lists in-frame clones only, not all of them. That table supplies the V and J calls and clone size; D and trimming were determined from the DNA. Of tens of thousands of clones in the sample, 75% to 85% were seen once. The sequence came from a woman aged 60-70 years with acute or convalescent COVID-19. Source material: peripheral blood.

The CDR3 nucleotides are TGCGCCAGCAGCTCGACAGGGAGTCGGAACACCATATATTTT. Protein sequence: CASSSTGSRNTIYF. V usage is TRBV5-1 and J usage is TRBJ1-3, with TRBD1 matching over 7 bases. V shed 3 bases and J 7 bases; nucleotides not matched to a gene: 7. CDR3 length: 14 amino acids. Germline CDR1 and CDR2: SGHRS and YFSETQ.